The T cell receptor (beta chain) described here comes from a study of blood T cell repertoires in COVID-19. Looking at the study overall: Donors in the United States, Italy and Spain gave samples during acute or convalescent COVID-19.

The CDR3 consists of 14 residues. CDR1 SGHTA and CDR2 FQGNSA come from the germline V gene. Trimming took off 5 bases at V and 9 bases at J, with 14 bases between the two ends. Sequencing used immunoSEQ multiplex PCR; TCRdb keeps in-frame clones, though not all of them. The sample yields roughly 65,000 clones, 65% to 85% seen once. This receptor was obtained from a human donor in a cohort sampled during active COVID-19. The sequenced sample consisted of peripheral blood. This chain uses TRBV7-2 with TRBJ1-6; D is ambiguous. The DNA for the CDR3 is TGTGCCAGCAGCCCCCTGAGGTTGGGTTCACCCCTCCACTTT. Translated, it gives CASSPLRLGSPLHF.